This T cell receptor beta chain was captured by sequencing in a study of blood T cell repertoires in COVID-19. The germline V gene encodes CDR1 MNHEY and CDR2 SVGAGI. Between the trimmed V and J ends, which lost 0 bases and 7 bases, there was a span of 17 bases. The CDR3 spans 16 residues. Study processing details: The assay estimated nucleated cells by amplifying reference gene primers. Generated by immunoSEQ multiplex PCR, the TCRdb table keeps only in-frame clones and is missing some. The DNA was the basis for D and trimming; V, J and clone size are from that table. In the table there are around 190,000 clones, around 80% of which are singletons.

Sequencing input: peripheral blood. The clonotype originates from a human donor in a cohort sampled during active COVID-19. The chain is built from TRBV6-5 and TRBJ2-3, with a tentative D call TRBD2 (5 bases). DNA for the CDR3: TGTGCCAGCAGTTACTCAGCGGTCCCTTCCGTCTATACGCAGTATTTT. Its protein is CASSYSAVPSVYTQYF.